This T cell receptor beta chain comes out of a study of blood T cell repertoires in COVID-19. Study-wide context: Sources were T cells, B-cell-depleted T cells, or PBMCs; the material itself was cDNA or gDNA.

The protocol was immunoSEQ multiplex PCR, while the TCRdb copy is restricted to in-frame clones and leaves out a portion. The sample records roughly 520,000 clones, roughly 90% being singletons. Looked up from germline, CDR1 is MNHEY and CDR2 is SVGAGI. Trimming cost V 5 bases and J 0 bases; bases outside gene matches: 4. CDR3 length: 15 residues. This clone was picked up a small number of times. The study recruited people aged about 18 to 89 years across roughly 23 US areas. Participants had their cohort set by participant-reported clinical history. The recovered donors of Cohort 3 showed two negative PCRs, clearance, or symptom resolution.

This chain connects TRBV6-5 to TRBJ2-7; 10 positions agree with TRBD2. The sample consisted of PBMCs or T cells enriched from blood (not recorded which). The sequence was obtained from a woman between 40 and 55 years old who had recovered from COVID-19. The CDR3 sequence is CASSRTSGSSYEQYF. In DNA, the CDR3 is TGTGCCAGCAGTAGGACTAGCGGTAGCTCCTACGAGCAGTACTTC.